Below, 17 T cell receptor beta chains from the same sample are listed, as sequenced in a study of blood T cell repertoires in COVID-19. Produced via immunoSEQ multiplex PCR; TCRdb's table is partial and in-frame only. The data hold 300,000 to 450,000 clones, with approximately 84% observed a single time. The sample taken for sequencing was PBMCs or T cells enriched from blood (not recorded which). Every receptor here comes from a woman aged 25 to 45 who had recovered from COVID-19.

The V and J genes are TRBV11-1 and TRBJ2-3; a weak D match, TRBD2 (5 bases). Trimming took off 0 bases at V and 6 bases at J, with 7 bases between the two ends. There are 13 residues in the CDR3. Germline assignment: CDR1 SGHAT and CDR2 FQDESV (reference sequence). CDR3 sequence (DNA): TGTGCCAGCAGCTTAGCCGGGGTGGATACGCAGTATTTT. This encodes CASSLAGVDTQYF.

This clone showed up just a few times. The J gene is TRBJ1-2, the V gene TRBV28; possibly TRBD1 for D (5 bases). The length of the CDR3 is 15 residues. Germline V gene sequence: CDR1 MDHEN, CDR2 SYDVKM. Trimming removed 2 bases from V and 4 bases from J, with 14 bases in between. In nucleotides, the CDR3 is TGTGCCAGCAGTTTAGGGGGGTACCAGGCCTATGGCTACACCTTC. Encoded protein: CASSLGGYQAYGYTF.

The chain employs TRBV12-5 and TRBJ1-4, with D perhaps TRBD1 (6 bases). The CDR3 spans 16 residues. V lost 2 bases to trimming and J lost 8 bases, with 18 bases between them. CDR1 is LGHNT and CDR2 is FRNRAP in the germline V gene. The chain's CDR3 is CASGLNVGRGREKLFF. CDR3 nucleotide sequence: TGTGCTAGTGGTTTGAACGTCGGCAGGGGCCGGGAAAAACTGTTTTTT.

The V call is TRBV19, the J call TRBJ2-7, with 7 bases fitting TRBD2. Germline V CDR1 and CDR2: LNHDA, SQIVND (reference sequence). CDR3 size: 14 residues. Losses at the gene ends were 5 bases for V and 5 bases for J; bases not matched to a gene: 9. CDR3 in DNA: TGTGCCAGTAGTCTCAGCTCCGGGGGGAACGAGCAGTACTTC. It specifies CASSLSSGGNEQYF.

The chain joins TRBV24-1 to TRBJ2-7; no definite D call. CDR3 length: 12 amino acids. V dropped 4 bases and J dropped 5 bases, with 8 bases sitting between them. Germline V CDR1 and CDR2: KGHDR, SFDVKD. This CDR3 is CATSERGDEQYF. CDR3 sequence (DNA): TGTGCCACCAGTGAAAGAGGCGACGAGCAGTACTTC.

This clone was counted between two and nine times. The chain links TRBV19 to TRBJ1-2; D unresolved. In germline, CDR1 is LNHDA, CDR2 SQIVND (reference sequence). V lost 5 bases to trimming and J lost 3 bases, with 13 bases between them. The CDR3 sequence is 14 residues long. The CDR3, as DNA: TGTGCCAGTAGTCCGGCAGCCGGGTACTATGGCTACACCTTC. This codes for CASSPAAGYYGYTF. Filled out from reference TRBV19 and TRBJ1-2, the complete variable domain reads DGGITQSPKYLFRKEGQNVTLSCEQNLNHDAMYWYRQDPGQGLRLIYYSQIVNDFQKGDIAEGYSVSREKKESFPLTVTSAQKNPTAFYLCASSPAAGYYGYTFGSGTRLTVV.

This clone came up a few times. The chain employs TRBV10-1 and TRBJ1-1; 7 positions agree with TRBD1. The V segment lost 7 bases and the J segment 1 base; nucleotides outside the gene matches: 3. Germline CDR1 and CDR2: WNHNN and SYGVQD (reference sequence). The CDR3 loop spans 13 amino acids. CDR3 DNA sequence: TGCGCCAGCACCGGGACAGCGAACACTGAAGCTTTCTTT. Translated: CASTGTANTEAFF.

This clone was seen only a few times. The genes are TRBV19 and TRBJ2-4, with 11 positions matching TRBD2. Trimming removed 4 bases from V and 2 bases from J; junction bases left unmatched: 4. There are 16 residues in the CDR3. Germline CDR1 and CDR2: LNHDA and SQIVND (reference sequence). CDR3 nucleotide sequence: TGTGCCAGTAGTACGGGACTAGCGGATTCCAAAAACATTCAGTACTTC. Protein: CASSTGLADSKNIQYF.

This chain links TRBV5-1 with TRBJ2-7, with 8 bases fitting TRBD2. With V trimmed by 4 bases and J by 6 bases, 12 bases remained unmatched. The CDR3 length is 15 residues. The V gene's germline CDR1 is SGHRS and CDR2 YFSETQ. CDR3 nucleotide sequence: TGCGCCAGCAGCGGGGGGTTAGCGGGGAGTGGCGAGCAGTACTTC. Its protein product is CASSGGLAGSGEQYF.

The rearrangement links TRBV5-4 to TRBJ1-4; the D gene is possibly TRBD1 (5 bases). CDR1 is SGHNT, CDR2 YYREEE, per germline (reference sequence). V was pared by 2 bases and J by 4 bases, with 12 bases between. CDR3 length: 15 amino acids. The CDR3 protein is CASSFVGTGNEKLFF. For the CDR3, the DNA is TGTGCCAGCAGCTTTGTAGGCACAGGTAATGAAAAACTGTTTTTT.

V usage is TRBV30 and J usage is TRBJ2-7; D gene unclear. The CDR3 totals 12 residues. Trimming took off 2 bases at V and 6 bases at J, with 11 bases between the two ends. Germline V gene lookup returns CDR1 GTSNPN and CDR2 SVGIG (reference sequence). This CDR3 reads CAWSPMTGEQYF. The CDR3, as DNA: TGTGCCTGGAGTCCTATGACGGGCGAGCAGTACTTC.

V is TRBV11-3 and J is TRBJ1-1; D may be TRBD1 (6 bases). V lost 4 bases, J lost 5 bases, and 11 bases lay in between. Germline V gene lookup returns CDR1 SGHNT and CDR2 YENEEA. The CDR3 sequence is 13 residues long. The chain's CDR3 is CASSYNRDTEAFF. Here the CDR3 DNA reads TGTGCCAGCAGCTACAACAGGGATACTGAAGCTTTCTTT.

The chain uses TRBV6-1 and TRBJ1-2; 7 bases map to TRBD1. The CDR3 length is 14 residues. After removal of 3 bases from V and 4 bases from J, the junction contained 5 bases not matched to a gene. Germline CDR1 MNHNS, CDR2 SASEGT. The CDR3 nucleotides are TGTGCCAGCAGTGAGGACAGGAGACTCTATGGCTACACCTTC. Protein product: CASSEDRRLYGYTF.

The V gene is TRBV6-2 or TRBV6-3, the J gene TRBJ1-3; TRBD1 matches 9 bases. J was trimmed by 7 bases and V by 6 bases; bases with no gene match: 22. The CDR3 loop spans 19 amino acids. Germline CDR1 reads MNHEY; CDR2 reads SVGEGT. CDR3: CASSSQRAGQGPLRNTIYF. In nucleotides, the CDR3 is TGTGCCAGCAGCTCACAGCGTGCCGGACAGGGGCCGCTTCGGAACACCATATATTTT.

The DNA of the CDR3 is TGCAGCGTGGGAGGTGGTTTGGGGACTGAAGCTTTCTTT. As protein: CSVGGGLGTEAFF. The genes are TRBV29-1 and TRBJ1-1; D ambiguous. Germline V gene data show CDR1 as SQVTM and CDR2 as ANQGSEA. V lost 6 bases and J 5 bases, leaving 16 bases between the germline ends. This CDR3 region has 13 residues.

The chain links TRBV10-3 to TRBJ2-5, with 8 bases lining up with TRBD2. V gave up 8 bases and J gave up 5 bases; unmatched junction bases: 7. The germline CDR1 and CDR2 sequences are ENHRY and SYGVKD. The CDR3 runs to 13 residues. CDR3 sequence (DNA): TGTGCCATCGCCGGGCTAGCGGGTGAGACCCAGTACTTC. It yields the protein CAIAGLAGETQYF.

The chain links TRBV11-2 to TRBJ1-1; 9 bases are shared with TRBD1. Germline loops: CDR1 SGHAT, CDR2 FQNNGV. This CDR3 comprises 16 residues. The J segment lost 1 base and the V segment lost 6 bases, leaving 9 bases of the junction unmatched. Here the CDR3 reads CASSQQGALQNTEAFF. The CDR3 nucleotides read TGTGCCAGCAGTCAACAGGGGGCCCTCCAGAACACTGAAGCTTTCTTT.